Shown below are 18 T cell receptor beta chains from a single sample sequenced in a study of response to subunit inactivated influenza vaccine. TCRdb independently ran MiXCR on the RT-PCR reads; one entry per CDR3 protein. The top ten hold over 10% of the sample, which has hundreds of thousands of distinct CDR3 sequences, 7.6% seen once. The sequencing used PBMCs from blood, collected less than 30 months after vaccination. These receptors all come from a man in his fifties or sixties who received an inactivated influenza vaccine.

This clonotype turned up a few times. The chain uses TRBV6-1 and TRBJ2-7; 7 bases agree with TRBD1. The CDR3 is made up of 16 amino acids. The germline V gene has CDR1 MNHNS and CDR2 SASEGT. Trimming took 6 bases from V and 0 from J; bases not matched to a gene: 11. The CDR3 DNA is TGTGCCAGCAGGGCAGTGGGGACAGAGCACTCCTACGAGCAGTACTTC. It encodes CASRAVGTEHSYEQYF.

This clonotype appeared a few times. V usage is TRBV2 and J usage is TRBJ1-1, with D uncertain. The CDR3 runs to 15 residues. Trimming removed 2 bases from V and 0 bases from J, with 10 bases in between. Germline V CDR1 and CDR2: SNHLY, FYNNEI. The CDR3 region is CASSERSQMNTEAFF. The DNA of the CDR3 is TGTGCCAGCAGTGAAAGGTCACAGATGAACACTGAAGCTTTCTTT.

This chain uses TRBV7-6 with TRBJ1-1, with TRBD1 identical over 8 bases. Germline loops: CDR1 SGHVS, CDR2 FNYEAQ. This CDR3 spans 16 amino acids. J was trimmed by 4 bases and V by 6 bases; bases with no gene match: 13. The CDR3 sequence is CASSPYSRTGGTEAFF. DNA for the CDR3: TGTGCCAGCAGTCCCTATTCCAGAACAGGGGGCACTGAAGCTTTCTTT. The whole variable domain, remainder taken from reference TRBV7-6 and TRBJ1-1, is GAGVSQSPRYKVTKRGQDVALRCDPISGHVSLYWYRQALGQGPEFLTYFNYEAQQDKSGLPNDRFSAERPEGSISTLTIQRTEQRDSAMYRCASSPYSRTGGTEAFFGQGTRLTVV.

This clonotype was counted between two and nine times. This chain connects TRBV24-1 to TRBJ2-3, with D perhaps TRBD1 (6 bases). Germline assignment: CDR1 KGHDR and CDR2 SFDVKD. The V and J ends lost 1 base and 3 bases respectively, with 10 bases between them. The CDR3 is made up of 15 amino acids. In nucleotides, the CDR3 is TGTGCCACCAGTGATTTAAGGGGGAAGACAGATACGCAGTATTTT. Its translation is CATSDLRGKTDTQYF.

In DNA form, the CDR3 reads TGCGCCAGCAGCTTGGAGGGACGACAGTCGGAGACCCAGTACTTC. Its translation is CASSLEGRQSETQYF. The genes are TRBV5-1 and TRBJ2-5; D is tentatively TRBD1 or TRBD2 (5 bases each). This CDR3 is built from 15 residues. CDR1 and CDR2 from the germline V gene are SGHRS and YFSETQ. Trimming cost V 0 bases and J 5 bases, with 14 bases left between them.

This clonotype was detected only a few times. This rearrangement joins TRBV7-9 to TRBJ2-1; either TRBD1 or TRBD2 may supply D (6 bases each). V lost 3 bases and J lost 16, with 19 bases in between. CDR1 and CDR2 from the germline V gene are SEHNR and FQNEAQ (reference sequence). The CDR3 is made up of 13 amino acids. This CDR3 reads CASSLSGGGGNFF. The CDR3 nucleotides are TGTGCCAGCAGCTTGAGTGGAGGGGGAGGTAATTTCTTC.

This clonotype has just a few counts. The chain is built from TRBV6-5 and TRBJ2-1; perhaps TRBD1 as D (5 bases). This CDR3 contains 15 residues. CDR1 is MNHEY, CDR2 SVGAGI, per germline. Trimming took off 0 bases at V and 8 bases at J, with 14 bases between the two ends. The CDR3 is CASSYSTASSDEQFF. The DNA for the CDR3 is TGTGCCAGCAGTTACTCGACAGCCTCGAGCGATGAGCAGTTCTTC.

This clonotype was counted between two and nine times. At one end the junction does not follow the germline gene, possibly because of a read error. This sequence joins TRBV28 and TRBJ2-7; 11 bases match TRBD1. The CDR3 spans 14 residues. Germline CDR1 MDHEN, CDR2 SYDVKM. As DNA, the CDR3 is TGTGCCAGCGGTTTCGGGACAGGGGGCTACGAGCAGTACTTC. Translated, it gives CASGFGTGGYEQYF.

This clonotype appeared many times. This chain uses TRBV7-2 with TRBJ1-2; 8 nucleotides align to TRBD1. Unmatched junction bases numbered 16, after V lost 3 bases and J lost 7 bases. Germline CDR1 SGHTA, CDR2 FQGNSA. The CDR3 is made up of 17 amino acids. CDR3 amino acids: CASSFTGLVDRGGGYTF. For the CDR3, the DNA is TGTGCCAGCAGCTTTACAGGGCTTGTTGACAGGGGAGGTGGCTACACCTTC.

This rearrangement joins TRBV9 to TRBJ2-3; 9 bases match TRBD1. The V gene's germline CDR1 is SGDLS and CDR2 YYNGEE. Trimming removed 0 bases from V and 8 bases from J; junction bases left unmatched: 7. The CDR3 is 15 residues long. The CDR3 coding sequence is TGTGCCAGCAGCGTAGAAGGACAGGGGCACGGTACGCAGTATTTT. Its translation: CASSVEGQGHGTQYF.

This clonotype was counted a few times. The chain joins TRBV6-5 to TRBJ1-6; D not resolved. V was trimmed by 1 base and J by 0 bases, leaving 4 bases between them. In germline, CDR1 is MNHEY, CDR2 SVGAGI. There are 15 residues in the CDR3. The CDR3 reads CASSYLSSYNSPLHF. CDR3 nucleotides: TGTGCCAGCAGTTACTTGAGCTCCTATAATTCACCCCTCCACTTT.

This clonotype was picked up a small number of times. The J gene is TRBJ2-6, the V gene TRBV15; D unresolved. Trimming shortened V by 8 bases and J by 0 bases, and 5 bases separated the two germline ends. This CDR3 has 13 amino acids. The germline V gene has CDR1 LNHNV and CDR2 YYDKDF (reference sequence). The chain's CDR3 is CATGDSGANVLTF. The CDR3 DNA sequence: TGTGCCACCGGAGACTCTGGGGCCAACGTCCTGACTTTC.

This clonotype appeared a few times. CDR3 bases: TGCAGTGCTAGAGGACAGGGGGCTAACTATGGCTACACCTTC. Translated: CSARGQGANYGYTF. This chain joins TRBV20-1 and TRBJ1-2, with 9 bases aligning to TRBD1. CDR3 size: 14 residues. V lost 1 base, J lost 0 bases, and 0 bases stayed unmatched. CDR1 DFQATT and CDR2 SNEGSKA come from the germline V gene (reference sequence).

This clonotype was seen a few times. The genes are TRBV7-2 and TRBJ2-5; 11 bases fit TRBD2. After removal of 2 bases from V and 2 bases from J, the junction contained 7 bases not matched to a gene. Germline CDR1 is SGHTA and CDR2 is FQGNSA. The CDR3 is 17 residues long. The CDR3: CASSLSFSGREQETQYF. CDR3 bases: TGTGCCAGCAGCTTAAGCTTTAGCGGGAGGGAACAAGAGACCCAGTACTTC.

A few counts support this clonotype. The V gene is TRBV10-3, the J gene TRBJ2-1; TRBD2 agrees at 13 bases. V lost 10 bases, J lost 6 bases, and 6 bases stayed unmatched. CDR1 ENHRY and CDR2 SYGVKD come from the germline V gene. The CDR3 is 14 residues long. CDR3 DNA: TGTGCCACTGCAACTAGCGGGGGGGCCAATGAGCAGTTCTTC. This sequence encodes CATATSGGANEQFF.

This chain joins TRBV20-1 and TRBJ2-7; D not resolved. The CDR3 is 10 amino acids. CDR1 is DFQATT and CDR2 is SNEGSKA in the germline V gene (reference sequence). V was pared by 7 bases and J by 0 bases, with 4 bases between. The CDR3 DNA reads as TGCAGTGGGAGCTCCTACGAGCAGTACTTC. As protein: CSGSSYEQYF.

The chain joins TRBV14 to TRBJ2-7; the D is unclear. The germline V and J ends were trimmed by 2 bases and 2 bases, with 10 bases remaining between them. The CDR3 length is 14 residues. CDR1 and CDR2 from the germline V gene are SGHDN and FVKESK. The CDR3 reads CASSQFMGTYEQYF. The CDR3 DNA sequence: TGTGCCAGCAGCCAATTTATGGGGACCTACGAGCAGTACTTC.

This clonotype was counted only a few times. The chain combines TRBV21-1 with TRBJ2-5; the table assigns TRBD2, which was not confirmed against the DNA. TRBV21-1 is an annotated pseudogene. The CDR3 has 14 residues. CDR3 DNA: TGTGCCAGCAGGCCTTTAGCGGGGCGAGAGACCCAGTACTTC. Residues: CASRPLAGRETQYF.